This is a list of T cell receptor beta chains from one sample in a study of blood T cell repertoires in COVID-19. This table comes from immunoSEQ multiplex PCR, and its TCRdb copy is limited to in-frame clones, with some not included. The table records fewer than 500,000 clones, about 90% of them present only once. Sequencing used peripheral blood. The receptors stem from a man between 18 and 35 years old with COVID-19, enrolled during active disease. Both conserved end residues are part of each CDR3. Fields, in order: V gene, J gene, D gene, clone size, CDR3 protein, CDR3 DNA. A D gene is named only where the DNA matches it firmly. The size entry is marked missing in some rows and otherwise reads once, few, many or a size class.

TRBV19	TRBJ1-4	NA	once	CASSANRDGGALNEKLFF	TGTGCCAGTAGTGCGAACCGGGACGGAGGGGCCCTTAATGAAAAACTGTTTTTT
TRBV6-5	TRBJ1-6	NA	NA	CASSYDPAYNSPLHF	TGTGCCAGCAGTTATGACCCAGCGTATAATTCACCCCTCCACTTT
TRBV30	TRBJ1-3	NA	NA	CAWAYSGNTIYF	TGTGCCTGGGCCTACTCTGGAAACACCATATATTTT
TRBV5-4	TRBJ2-5	NA	NA	CASSLGTGETQYF	TGTGCCAGCAGCTTAGGGACTGGAGAGACCCAGTACTTC
TRBV11-1	TRBJ2-7	NA	NA	CASSLELLETYEQYF	TGTGCCAGCAGCTTAGAATTACTAGAAACCTACGAGCAGTACTTC
TRBV5-1	TRBJ1-1	NA	NA	CASSLEGGRNTEAFF	TGCGCCAGCAGCTTGGAAGGGGGTAGGAACACTGAAGCTTTCTTT
TRBV6-5	TRBJ2-5	NA	NA	CASSYQQQETQYF	TGTGCCAGCAGTTACCAACAGCAAGAGACCCAGTACTTC
TRBV10-3	TRBJ1-1	NA	NA	CAISETNTEAFF	TGTGCCATCAGTGAGACAAACACTGAAGCTTTCTTT
TRBV27	TRBJ2-7	NA	NA	CASSPEISGSLWWEQYF	TGTGCCAGCAGTCCGGAAATTAGCGGCTCTTTGTGGTGGGAGCAGTACTTC
TRBV7-9	TRBJ2-4	NA	NA	CASTIGGAKNIQYF	TGTGCCAGCACCATCGGAGGGGCCAAAAACATTCAGTACTTC
TRBV5-1	TRBJ2-2	NA	once	CASSLELNTGELFF	TGCGCCAGCAGCTTGGAACTAAACACCGGGGAGCTGTTTTTT
TRBV4-2	TRBJ1-6	NA	NA	CASSQAGVNSPLHF	TGTGCCAGCAGCCAAGCAGGTGTTAATTCACCCCTCCACTTT
TRBV6-1	TRBJ1-2	NA	NA	CASSEAIVTPYGYTF	TGTGCCAGCAGTGAAGCGATAGTTACTCCCTATGGCTACACCTTC
TRBV5-5	TRBJ2-5	NA	NA	CASSLATGTQETQYF	TGTGCCAGCAGCTTAGCTACAGGGACACAAGAGACCCAGTACTTC
TRBV4-1	TRBJ2-2	TRBD2	NA	CASSQSTSGGPTNTGELFF	TGCGCCAGCAGCCAATCAACTAGCGGGGGACCTACGAACACCGGGGAGCTGTTTTTT
TRBV5-6	TRBJ1-2	NA	NA	CATIETGGEGYGYTF	TGTGCCACCATAGAGACGGGGGGCGAGGGCTATGGCTACACCTTC
TRBV7-9	TRBJ1-5	NA	NA	CASSLGTGPQHF	TGTGCCAGCAGCTTAGGAACAGGCCCCCAGCATTTT
TRBV5-4	TRBJ2-5	TRBD2	NA	CASGLAGEETQYF	TGTGCCAGTGGACTAGCGGGGGAAGAGACCCAGTACTTC
TRBV24-1	TRBJ2-1	NA	NA	CATSDRTDYNEQFF	TGTGCCACCAGTGACAGGACAGATTACAATGAGCAGTTCTTC
TRBV15	TRBJ1-5	NA	NA	CATSRDQGLNQPQHF	TGTGCCACCAGCAGAGATCAGGGCCTCAATCAGCCCCAGCATTTT
TRBV9	TRBJ2-5	TRBD1	NA	CASSTGGYRETQYF	TGTGCCAGCAGCACAGGGGGTTATCGAGAGACCCAGTACTTC